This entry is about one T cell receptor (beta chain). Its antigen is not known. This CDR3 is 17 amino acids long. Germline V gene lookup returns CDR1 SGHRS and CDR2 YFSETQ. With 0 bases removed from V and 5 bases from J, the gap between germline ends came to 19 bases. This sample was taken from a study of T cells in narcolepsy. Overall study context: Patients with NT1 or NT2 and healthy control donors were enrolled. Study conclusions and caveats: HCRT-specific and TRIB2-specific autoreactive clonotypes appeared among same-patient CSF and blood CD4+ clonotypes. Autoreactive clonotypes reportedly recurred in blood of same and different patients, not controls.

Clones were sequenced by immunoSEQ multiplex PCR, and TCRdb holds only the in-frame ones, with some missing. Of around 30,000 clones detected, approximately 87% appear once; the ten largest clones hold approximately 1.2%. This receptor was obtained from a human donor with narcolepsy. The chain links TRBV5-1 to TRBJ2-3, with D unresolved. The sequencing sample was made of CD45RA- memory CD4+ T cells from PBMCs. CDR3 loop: CASSLGANGPQLDTQYF. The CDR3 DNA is TGCGCCAGCAGCTTGGGTGCGAACGGGCCTCAGTTAGATACGCAGTATTTT.